What follows are 19 T cell receptor beta chains derived from one specimen sequenced in a study of cytomegalovirus exposure and HLA in healthy donors. TCRdb's table, derived via immunoSEQ multiplex PCR, lists solely in-frame clones and lacks some. The table has some 87,000 clones, roughly 96% seen once. Sequenced material: PBMCs. These receptors were obtained from a woman aged 18-29 years in good health and CMV-seronegative.

This clone was seen only once. The rearrangement joins TRBV19 to TRBJ2-7; 15 nucleotides line up with TRBD2. The CDR3 loop spans 16 amino acids. Looked up from germline, CDR1 is LNHDA and CDR2 is SQIVND (reference sequence). Germline trimming cut 2 bases from V and 6 bases from J; bases unmatched to any gene: 5. The CDR3 loop is CASSISGLAGGREQYF. For the CDR3, the DNA is TGTGCCAGTAGTATATCGGGACTAGCGGGAGGTCGCGAGCAGTACTTC.

The chain joins TRBV4-1 to TRBJ2-7; 7 bases are shared with TRBD1. V dropped 1 base and J dropped 2; count of bases not matched to a gene: 5. Germline CDR1 and CDR2: MGHRA and YSYEKL. CDR3 length: 15 amino acids. The CDR3: CASSQGAGQAYEQYF. CDR3 coding DNA: TGCGCCAGCAGCCAAGGTGCTGGACAGGCCTACGAGCAGTACTTC.

This clone was seen more than once but under ten times. The CDR3 is CASLLAVTYEQYF. CDR3 nucleotide sequence: TGTGCCAGCCTACTAGCGGTCACCTACGAGCAGTACTTC. This sequence joins TRBV2 and TRBJ2-7; TRBD2 agrees at 8 bases. Looked up from germline, CDR1 is SNHLY and CDR2 is FYNNEI. This CDR3 has 13 amino acids. The V and J ends lost 8 bases and 2 bases, in that order; junction bases with no gene match: 5.

This rearrangement joins TRBV6-5 to TRBJ2-7; unclear D gene. Trimming took off 4 bases at V and 4 bases at J, with 14 bases between the two ends. The length of the CDR3 is 14 residues. Germline V gives CDR1 MNHEY, CDR2 SVGAGI. The CDR3 region is CASSSGIEIYEQYF. As DNA, the CDR3 is TGTGCCAGCAGTTCGGGTATAGAGATTTACGAGCAGTACTTC.

The chain joins TRBV20-1 to TRBJ1-2; unclear D gene. This CDR3 has 10 residues. Germline V CDR1 and CDR2: DFQATT, SNEGSKA (reference sequence). Trimming stripped 0 bases from V and 8 bases from J, with 4 bases between. The CDR3 loop reads CSARDEGYTF. DNA of the CDR3: TGCAGTGCTAGAGATGAGGGCTACACCTTC.

V is TRBV14 and J is TRBJ2-7, with D tentatively TRBD2 (6 bases). The CDR3 extends over 13 amino acids. Trimming stripped 5 bases from V and 7 bases from J, with 15 bases between. CDR1 SGHDN and CDR2 FVKESK come from the germline V gene. DNA for the CDR3: TGTGCCAGCAGCTTAAGAGGAGCGGGTGAGCAGTACTTC. It specifies CASSLRGAGEQYF.

The chain recombines TRBV6-5 with TRBJ1-2; D is perhaps TRBD1 (6 bases). Trimming shortened V by 4 bases and J by 5 bases, and 17 bases separated the two germline ends. The CDR3 sequence is 15 residues long. Per germline, CDR1 MNHEY and CDR2 SVGAGI. CDR3 sequence: CASSSNGGQSYGYTF. As DNA, the CDR3 is TGTGCCAGCAGTTCGAACGGCGGACAGAGTTATGGCTACACCTTC.

The J gene is TRBJ2-5, the V gene TRBV11-2; 8 bases line up with TRBD2. Unmatched junction bases numbered 2, after V lost 5 bases and J lost 0 bases. The CDR3 covers 14 residues. Looked up from germline, CDR1 is SGHAT and CDR2 is FQNNGV. The CDR3 nucleotides are TGTGCCAGCAGCCCGGGACTAGACCAAGAGACCCAGTACTTC. Translation gives CASSPGLDQETQYF.

The chain uses TRBV18 and TRBJ1-1; D ambiguous. The V gene's germline CDR1 is KGHSH and CDR2 LQKENI. V was shortened by 2 bases and J by 1 base, with 5 bases between the two germline ends. There are 13 residues in the CDR3. The CDR3 sequence is CASSPSENTEAFF. The CDR3 region has the DNA TGTGCCAGCTCACCAAGCGAGAACACTGAAGCTTTCTTT.

The rearrangement joins TRBV28 to TRBJ2-5; a possible D gene is TRBD2 (5 bases). Trimming stripped 8 bases from V and 5 bases from J, with 12 bases between. Germline lookup yields CDR1 MDHEN and CDR2 SYDVKM. The CDR3 sequence is 12 residues long. CDR3 sequence (DNA): TGTGCCAGCCGTAGCGCGGAGGAGACCCAGTACTTC. It translates to CASRSAEETQYF.

The V call is TRBV5-4, the J call TRBJ1-2; 8 bases are a match to TRBD1. This CDR3 is 14 amino acids long. The germline V gene has CDR1 SGHNT and CDR2 YYREEE (reference sequence). Trimming cost V 5 bases and J 2 bases; bases outside gene matches: 5. The CDR3 DNA follows: TGTGCCAGCAGAAAGGGGACAGGAAACTATGGCTACACCTTC. This translates into CASRKGTGNYGYTF. Looking up the rest from reference TRBV5-4 and TRBJ1-2 gives the full variable domain: ETGVTQSPTHLIKTRGQQVTLRCSSQSGHNTVSWYQQALGQGPQFIFQYYREEENGRGNFPPRFSGLQFPNYSSELNVNALELDDSALYLCASRKGTGNYGYTFGSGTRLTVV.

This clone is a singleton in its sample. This chain joins TRBV28 and TRBJ2-7, with D hard to call. The germline CDR1 and CDR2 sequences are MDHEN and SYDVKM. The CDR3 extends over 13 amino acids. V lost 8 bases to trimming and J lost 0 bases, with 11 bases between them. CDR3 region: CASEPSPSYEQYF. In DNA, the CDR3 is TGTGCCAGCGAGCCGTCCCCCTCCTACGAGCAGTACTTC.

The chain combines TRBV11-2 with TRBJ1-1; D is ambiguous. The germline V and J ends were trimmed by 7 bases and 2 bases, with 8 bases remaining between them. Germline CDR1 reads SGHAT; CDR2 reads FQNNGV. This CDR3 is 12 amino acids long. CDR3 in amino acids: CASNDINTEAFF. The DNA for the CDR3 is TGTGCCAGCAACGACATTAACACTGAAGCTTTCTTT. Using reference TRBV11-2 and TRBJ1-1 for the parts outside the CDR3, the full variable domain is EAGVAQSPRYKIIEKRQSVAFWCNPISGHATLYWYQQILGQGPKLLIQFQNNGVVDDSQLPKDRFSAERLKGVDSTLKIQPAKLEDSAVYLCASNDINTEAFFGQGTRLTVV.

The chain uses TRBV14 and TRBJ1-2; D gene ambiguous. The CDR3 loop spans 14 amino acids. From germline, CDR1 is SGHDN and CDR2 FVKESK. With 2 bases removed from V and 2 bases from J, the gap between germline ends came to 9 bases. CDR3: CASSQFASNYGYTF. As DNA, the CDR3 is TGTGCCAGCAGCCAATTTGCGAGCAACTATGGCTACACCTTC. The variable domain in full, completed from reference TRBV14 and TRBJ1-2, reads EAGVTQFPSHSVIEKGQTVTLRCDPISGHDNLYWYRRVMGKEIKFLLHFVKESKQDESGMPNNRFLAERTGGTYSTLKVQPAELEDSGVYFCASSQFASNYGYTFGSGTRLTVV.

The chain couples TRBV6-5 to TRBJ2-3; 7 bases align to TRBD1. V gave up 0 bases and J gave up 3 bases; unmatched junction bases: 6. Per the germline V gene, CDR1 is MNHEY and CDR2 is SVGAGI. This CDR3 is 16 amino acids long. CDR3 in amino acids: CASSYSTGPGTDTQYF. In DNA form, the CDR3 reads TGTGCCAGCAGTTACTCGACAGGGCCTGGAACAGATACGCAGTATTTT.

The rearrangement links TRBV19 to TRBJ2-1; 15 bases map to TRBD2. The CDR3 covers 17 residues. Trimming at V came to 0 bases and at J to 9 bases, leaving 6 bases not matched to a gene. The V gene's germline CDR1 is LNHDA and CDR2 SQIVND (reference sequence). CDR3 coding DNA: TGTGCCAGTAGTATAGATCGGACTAGCGGGAGGGCCTTTGAGCAGTTCTTC. Amino acid sequence: CASSIDRTSGRAFEQFF.

J is TRBJ2-1 and V is TRBV12-5; 10 bases align to TRBD2. CDR1 LGHNT and CDR2 FRNRAP come from the germline V gene. V was clipped by 3 bases and J by 4 bases; unmatched bases: 24. This CDR3 is built from 22 residues. CDR3 protein: CASGLGDGGPFLSGRGYNEQFF. The CDR3 region has the DNA TGTGCTAGTGGTTTAGGGGACGGAGGCCCATTTTTGAGCGGGAGGGGTTACAATGAGCAGTTCTTC.

The V and J genes are TRBV5-1 and TRBJ2-1; 9 bases agree with TRBD2. J was trimmed by 7 bases and V by 0 bases; bases with no gene match: 8. The V gene's germline CDR1 is SGHRS and CDR2 YFSETQ. The CDR3 sequence is 16 residues long. The CDR3 is CASSLGGSGGQNEQFF. CDR3 DNA sequence: TGCGCCAGCAGCTTGGGTGGTAGCGGGGGTCAGAATGAGCAGTTCTTC.

The gene calls are TRBV5-1 and TRBJ2-2, with D perhaps TRBD2 (5 bases). CDR1 and CDR2 (germline): SGHRS, YFSETQ. The CDR3 sequence is 13 residues long. V shed 5 bases and J shed 6 bases, with 11 bases lying between them. The CDR3 sequence is CASRDGLAGELFF. CDR3 DNA sequence: TGCGCCAGCAGGGACGGACTGGCCGGGGAGCTGTTTTTT.